What follows are 19 T cell receptor beta chains derived from one specimen sequenced in a study of response to subunit inactivated influenza vaccine. TCRdb re-derived calls from the RT-PCR reads in MiXCR, one entry per CDR3 protein. The data show some 480,000 distinct CDR3 sequences, around 9.9% seen once. Sequencing was performed on PBMCs from blood, taken 40 to 50 days after vaccination. Source of these receptors: a man aged 50 to 59 who received an inactivated influenza vaccine.

This clonotype has more than one count but fewer than ten. The V call is TRBV3-1, the J call TRBJ2-3, with 9 bases fitting TRBD2. Germline trimming cut 4 bases from V and 6 bases from J; bases unmatched to any gene: 8. This CDR3 comprises 15 residues. The germline gives CDR1 LGHDT, CDR2 YNNKEL (reference sequence). In DNA form, the CDR3 reads TGTGCCAGCAGCCTGGGGCCTAGCGGGGCTGATACGCAGTATTTT. Translating gives CASSLGPSGADTQYF.

The chain employs TRBV7-9 and TRBJ1-2; 7 bases fit TRBD1. This CDR3 contains 13 residues. Germline V lookup: CDR1 SEHNR, CDR2 FQNEAQ (reference sequence). Trimming at V came to 6 bases and at J to 6 bases, leaving 7 bases not matched to a gene. CDR3 sequence (DNA): TGTGCCAGCAGTTATGACAGGGTTCATGGCTACACCTTC. It encodes CASSYDRVHGYTF.

This clonotype has at least ten counts. The chain employs TRBV6-1 and TRBJ1-6; D gene uncertain. This CDR3 is built from 16 residues. Germline V lookup: CDR1 MNHNS, CDR2 SASEGT. V lost 6 bases to trimming and J lost 7 bases, with 19 bases between them. The CDR3 region has the DNA TGTGCCAGCAGAACTACCGTCTTGATATGGAATTCACCCCTCCACTTT. Encoded protein: CASRTTVLIWNSPLHF.

The chain uses TRBV20-1 and TRBJ2-7; the D gene could be TRBD1 or TRBD2 (6 bases each). Germline V CDR1 and CDR2: DFQATT, SNEGSKA (reference sequence). The germline V and J ends were trimmed by 0 bases and 3 bases, with 15 bases remaining between them. The CDR3 is 15 amino acids. The CDR3 loop is CSARDLRDTSYEQYF. In DNA, the CDR3 is TGCAGTGCTAGAGATCTGCGGGACACCAGCTACGAGCAGTACTTC.

This chain uses TRBV20-1 with TRBJ2-2, with D possibly being TRBD2 (6 bases). Looked up from germline, CDR1 is DFQATT and CDR2 is SNEGSKA (reference sequence). The CDR3 is made up of 19 amino acids. Trimming removed 3 bases at V and 0 bases at J, with 23 bases between. Written as DNA, the CDR3 is TGCAGTGCTAGGATTACTAGCATCCACCGGTACCCGAACACCGGGGAGCTGTTTTTT. Protein: CSARITSIHRYPNTGELFF.

This clonotype was detected only a few times. V and J are TRBV6-2 or TRBV6-3 and TRBJ2-7; D uncertain. V lost 2 bases, J lost 5 bases, and 7 bases lay in between. Germline CDR1 and CDR2: MNHEY and SVGEGT. This CDR3 is 12 amino acids long. DNA of the CDR3: TGTGCCAGCAGTTACGTTCCCCACGAGCAGTACTTC. It specifies CASSYVPHEQYF.

This clonotype was observed a handful of times. CDR3 in amino acids: CASSLGAGQMNTEAFF. CDR3 nucleotides: TGCGCCAGCAGCTTGGGGGCCGGCCAGATGAACACTGAAGCTTTCTTT. The chain is built from TRBV5-1 and TRBJ1-1, with D hard to call. Germline-derived CDR1 and CDR2 are SGHRS and YFSETQ. This CDR3 spans 16 amino acids. V was trimmed by 0 bases and J by 0 bases, leaving 12 bases between them.

This chain links TRBV6-5 with TRBJ1-1; D may be TRBD1 (5 bases). V lost 4 bases and J 3 bases, leaving 15 bases between the germline ends. The CDR3 covers 15 residues. The V gene's germline CDR1 is MNHEY and CDR2 SVGAGI. CDR3 protein: CASSSVSGRYTEAFF. Written as DNA, the CDR3 is TGTGCCAGCAGTTCCGTCTCAGGGAGGTACACTGAAGCTTTCTTT.

This clonotype occurred a few times. J is TRBJ2-1 and V is TRBV3-1; 8 nucleotides align to TRBD2. The junction had 5 bases not matched to a gene; V was cut back by 1 base and J by 0 bases. The CDR3 totals 17 residues. CDR1 is LGHDT and CDR2 is YNNKEL in the germline V gene (reference sequence). CDR3 in amino acids: CASSQVVAGSSYNEQFF. In DNA, the CDR3 is TGTGCCAGCAGCCAAGTGGTAGCGGGAAGCTCCTACAATGAGCAGTTCTTC.

This chain uses TRBV28 with TRBJ1-5; D remains ambiguous. Germline V gene lookup returns CDR1 MDHEN and CDR2 SYDVKM. The CDR3 runs to 15 residues. V lost 3 bases and J 3 bases, leaving 12 bases between the germline ends. The chain's CDR3 is CASSLRQDYNQPQHF. Written as DNA, the CDR3 is TGTGCCAGCAGTTTGCGCCAGGACTACAATCAGCCCCAGCATTTT.

The rearrangement joins TRBV6-4 to TRBJ1-1; D is possibly TRBD1 (6 bases). Germline loops: CDR1 MRHNA, CDR2 SNTAGT. Trimming cost V 2 bases and J 1 base, with 20 bases left between them. The CDR3 sequence is 18 residues long. CDR3 amino acids: CASSDPRQEGQENTEAFF. As DNA, the CDR3 is TGTGCCAGCAGTGACCCCAGACAGGAGGGGCAGGAGAACACTGAAGCTTTCTTT.

V and J are TRBV4-3 and TRBJ1-4, with 7 bases that match TRBD1. V shed 5 bases and J 7 bases; nucleotides not matched to a gene: 4. The CDR3 sequence is 13 residues long. Germline V gene sequence: CDR1 LGHNA, CDR2 YSLEER. The CDR3 DNA reads as TGCGCCAGCAGCGACAGGGCGTTTGAAAAACTGTTTTTT. Residues: CASSDRAFEKLFF.

This clonotype turned up a few times. This sequence joins TRBV5-1 and TRBJ2-7; 9 nucleotides match TRBD1. The CDR3 covers 14 residues. J gave up 3 bases and V 4 bases, and 5 bases lay outside the gene matches. Per germline, CDR1 SGHRS and CDR2 YFSETQ. CDR3 amino acids: CASSAPGQGYEQYF. CDR3 coding DNA: TGCGCCAGCAGCGCTCCGGGACAGGGCTACGAGCAGTACTTC.

The chain has TRBV20-1 and TRBJ1-6; D not resolved. The CDR3 covers 16 residues. The germline CDR1 and CDR2 sequences are DFQATT and SNEGSKA (reference sequence). The V gene lost 2 bases and the J gene lost 3 bases, with 14 bases spanning the gap. The CDR3 loop is CSARMDGPGYNSPLHF. CDR3 DNA sequence: TGCAGTGCTAGAATGGATGGACCGGGCTATAATTCACCCCTCCACTTT.

On this clonotype itself: The junction and the germline gene differ at one end; a read error may be behind it. The chain employs TRBV11-2 and TRBJ2-1; D is possibly TRBD1 (12 bases). The CDR3 runs to 19 residues. Germline CDR1 reads SGHAT; CDR2 reads FQNNGV. CDR3 protein: CASSLISGRPGQGASGRKF. In DNA form, the CDR3 reads TGTGCCAGCAGCTTAATTTCAGGACGACCGGGACAGGGGGCTAGCGGGAGGAAGTTC. Full variable domain (missing parts from reference TRBV11-2 and TRBJ2-1): EAGVAQSPRYKIIEKRQSVAFWCNPISGHATLYWYQQILGQGPKLLIQFQNNGVVDDSQLPKDRFSAERLKGVDSTLKIQPAKLEDSAVYLCASSLISGRPGQGASGRKFGPGTRLTVL.

This clonotype was recorded many times. V and J are TRBV5-1 and TRBJ2-1; 12 bases fit TRBD2. The CDR3 covers 14 residues. Germline V gene sequence: CDR1 SGHRS, CDR2 YFSETQ. The V and J ends lost 0 bases and 9 bases, in that order; junction bases with no gene match: 1. CDR3 sequence (DNA): TGCGCCAGCAGCTTGGGACTAGCGGGAGTTGAGCAGTTCTTC. Amino acids: CASSLGLAGVEQFF.

This clonotype was seen a few times. DNA for the CDR3: TGTGCCAGCAGCCCCCGTCAGGGGCGCGCCACCGGGGAGCTGTTTTTT. Translated, it gives CASSPRQGRATGELFF. The rearrangement links TRBV7-9 to TRBJ2-2, with a weak D call TRBD1 (6 bases). The CDR3 totals 16 residues. Germline CDR1 is SEHNR and CDR2 is FQNEAQ (reference sequence). V was trimmed by 5 bases and J by 4 bases, leaving 17 bases between them. The entire variable domain, with the rest obtained from reference TRBV7-9 and TRBJ2-2, is as follows: DTGVSQNPRHKITKRGQNVTFRCDPISEHNRLYWYRQTLGQGPEFLTYFQNEAQLEKSRLLSDRFSAERPKGSFSTLEIQRTEQGDSAMYLCASSPRQGRATGELFFGEGSRLTVL.

This clonotype has at least ten counts. V gene TRBV4-1 combines with J gene TRBJ2-1; TRBD1 aligns across 8 bases. The CDR3 runs 16 residues. Germline CDR1 and CDR2: MGHRA and YSYEKL. The junction had 5 bases not matched to a gene; V was cut back by 0 bases and J by 4 bases. The CDR3 spells CASSQDHQGAYNEQFF. The CDR3 region has the DNA TGCGCCAGCAGCCAAGATCATCAGGGGGCTTACAATGAGCAGTTCTTC.

Written as DNA, the CDR3 is TGTGCCAGCAGCTTCGGAGCTTCGGTTCCTCGTCAAGAGACCCAGTACTTC. Amino acids: CASSFGASVPRQETQYF. The chain uses TRBV7-6 and TRBJ2-5; D remains ambiguous. Deletions cut 3 bases from V and 2 bases from J, with 19 bases between. CDR1 and CDR2 from the germline V gene are SGHVS and FNYEAQ. The CDR3 loop spans 17 amino acids. The full variable domain, its missing parts supplied by reference TRBV7-6 and TRBJ2-5, is GAGVSQSPRYKVTKRGQDVALRCDPISGHVSLYWYRQALGQGPEFLTYFNYEAQQDKSGLPNDRFSAERPEGSISTLTIQRTEQRDSAMYRCASSFGASVPRQETQYFGPGTRLLVL.